These 27 T cell receptor beta chains came from one sample sequenced in a study of T cells after yellow fever vaccination. A single record per CDR3 protein comes from TCRdb applying MiXCR to the 5' RACE reads. This table has about 210,000 distinct CDR3 sequences, 3% to 3.5% appearing once. The source material was CD4+ T cells sorted from PBMCs, sampled 10 days after the yellow fever booster vaccination. The source is a man aged 18 to 29 who received the YFV17D yellow fever vaccine.

This clonotype was observed a few times. The gene calls are TRBV7-9 and TRBJ2-1; 11 bases line up with TRBD2. The CDR3 consists of 18 residues. J was trimmed by 8 bases and V by 5 bases; bases with no gene match: 17. Germline V CDR1 and CDR2: SEHNR, FQNEAQ (reference sequence). CDR3 coding DNA: TGTGCCAGCAGCCCGAGCTGGCCGACTAGCGGGGCTCTAGATGAGCAGTTCTTC. Protein: CASSPSWPTSGALDEQFF.

This clonotype showed up many times. V is TRBV7-2 and J is TRBJ1-2; the D is unclear. V lost 3 bases, J lost 5 bases, and 7 bases lay in between. This CDR3 contains 12 residues. In germline, CDR1 is SGHTA, CDR2 FQGNSA. The CDR3: CASSLGHYGYTF. CDR3 nucleotides: TGTGCCAGCAGCTTGGGCCATTATGGCTACACCTTC.

The chain joins TRBV28 to TRBJ1-2; 8 bases fit TRBD1. Germline CDR1 MDHEN, CDR2 SYDVKM. The CDR3 extends over 15 amino acids. The J segment lost 5 bases and the V segment lost 6 bases, leaving 11 bases of the junction unmatched. In DNA form, the CDR3 reads TGTGCCAGCAGGCCGGTCTGGGGACAGGCATATGGCTACACCTTC. Amino acids: CASRPVWGQAYGYTF.

This clonotype was counted ten times or more. The chain joins TRBV7-8 to TRBJ2-4, with D tentatively TRBD2 (5 bases). This CDR3 has 16 amino acids. Per germline, CDR1 SGHVS and CDR2 FQNEAQ. The V end was cut by 0 bases, the J end by 0 bases, with 9 bases between. The CDR3 nucleotides read TGTGCCAGCAGCTTAGCGAGGGCCTTAGCCAAAAACATTCAGTACTTC. Encoded protein: CASSLARALAKNIQYF.

This clonotype was counted only a few times. The rearrangement joins TRBV7-2 to TRBJ1-1; no clear D gene. The CDR3 sequence is 16 residues long. Per germline, CDR1 SGHTA and CDR2 FQGNSA. Trimming took 5 bases from V and 2 from J, leaving 18 bases between them. The CDR3 reads CASSPHRTGPNTEAFF. The CDR3 DNA follows: TGTGCCAGCAGCCCACATCGTACGGGCCCAAACACTGAAGCTTTCTTT.

The table lists this clonotype with many counts. The V gene is TRBV10-3, the J gene TRBJ1-5, with 9 bases fitting TRBD1. Trimming cost V 8 bases and J 5 bases; bases outside gene matches: 1. The CDR3 length is 12 residues. Germline V lookup: CDR1 ENHRY, CDR2 SYGVKD. The CDR3 nucleotides are TGTGCCATCGGGGACAGGGATCAGCCCCAGCATTTT. Its protein product is CAIGDRDQPQHF.

In its sample, this clonotype was seen many times. The chain couples TRBV9 to TRBJ2-3; D uncertain. Germline-derived CDR1 and CDR2 are SGDLS and YYNGEE. The CDR3 length is 15 residues. Trimming shortened V by 4 bases and J by 2 bases, and 14 bases separated the two germline ends. The CDR3, as DNA: TGTGCCAGCAGCACGGGCGGAGCCTACACAGATACGCAGTATTTT. Translating it yields CASSTGGAYTDTQYF.

This clonotype was recorded a few times. The CDR3 DNA reads as TGTGCCAGCAGTCTGGGACCTGGTTGGGAGACCCAGTACTTC. It specifies CASSLGPGWETQYF. The V call is TRBV12-3 or TRBV12-4, the J call TRBJ2-5; TRBD1 or TRBD2 may be the D gene (5 bases each). The ends were cut back, 5 bases at V and 5 bases at J, with 15 bases in the middle. This CDR3 spans 14 amino acids.

The rearrangement links TRBV20-1 to TRBJ2-5, with D perhaps TRBD1 (6 bases). The CDR3 sequence is 17 residues long. Trimming removed 2 bases at V and 2 bases at J, with 21 bases between. Germline-derived CDR1 and CDR2 are DFQATT and SNEGSKA (reference sequence). CDR3 nucleotides: TGCAGTGCTAGAAGACAGGCTAGGCGGCACTGGCAAGAGACCCAGTACTTC. Translating it yields CSARRQARRHWQETQYF.

The sample holds many counts of this clonotype. The chain joins TRBV4-2 to TRBJ2-7; 7 nucleotides agree with TRBD1. Germline V gene data show CDR1 as LGHNA and CDR2 as YNFKEQ. The CDR3 spans 18 residues. With 4 bases clipped from V and 2 bases from J, the junction kept 17 bases outside the gene matches. DNA for the CDR3: TGTGCCAGCAGCCTTGGGGTCGCGTCCGGGACAGAGGCCTACGAGCAGTACTTC. This sequence encodes CASSLGVASGTEAYEQYF.

Many counts were recorded for this clonotype. The chain links TRBV4-3 to TRBJ2-7, with D tentatively TRBD1 or TRBD2 (6 bases each). The V and J ends lost 0 bases and 9 bases respectively, with 15 bases between them. The CDR3 runs 14 residues. CDR1 and CDR2 from the germline V gene are LGHNA and YSLEER. CDR3: CASSQEFMGGGQYF. CDR3 sequence (DNA): TGCGCCAGCAGCCAAGAATTTATGGGGGGCGGGCAGTACTTC.

This clonotype was counted only a few times. The chain is built from TRBV9 and TRBJ1-6, with D unresolved. With 5 bases removed from V and 4 bases from J, the gap between germline ends came to 13 bases. Germline-derived CDR1 and CDR2 are SGDLS and YYNGEE. CDR3 length equals 15 residues. Here the CDR3 reads CASSLASGYNSPLHF. CDR3 sequence (DNA): TGTGCCAGCAGTCTCGCGTCTGGATATAATTCACCCCTCCACTTT.

This clonotype has a count of ten or more. This chain links TRBV7-3 with TRBJ1-1, with D perhaps TRBD1 (6 bases). Germline V gene sequence: CDR1 SGHTA, CDR2 FQGTGA. The ends were cut back, 5 bases at V and 8 bases at J, with 15 bases in the middle. The CDR3 length is 13 residues. DNA of the CDR3: TGTGCCAGCAGCCCTGGGACACCGCGGGAAGCTTTCTTT. Translation: CASSPGTPREAFF. The whole variable domain, filled in from reference TRBV7-3 and TRBJ1-1, reads GAGVSQTPSNKVTEKGKYVELRCDPISGHTALYWYRQSLGQGPEFLIYFQGTGAADDSGLPNDRFFAVRPEGSVSTLKIQRTERGDSAVYLCASSPGTPREAFFGQGTRLTVV.

CDR3 protein: CASSPVLGGSNEQFF. For the CDR3, the DNA is TGTGCCAGCAGCCCCGTCTTGGGGGGTTCCAATGAGCAGTTCTTC. V and J are TRBV7-3 and TRBJ2-1, with a weak D call TRBD2 (6 bases). The CDR3 runs to 15 residues. Per the germline V gene, CDR1 is SGHTA and CDR2 is FQGTGA. Deletions cut 5 bases from V and 6 bases from J, with 17 bases between.

This clonotype came up many times. The gene calls are TRBV19 and TRBJ2-7; TRBD1 matches at 12 bases. Germline CDR1 and CDR2: LNHDA and SQIVND (reference sequence). Germline trimming cut 9 bases from V and 5 bases from J; bases unmatched to any gene: 5. The CDR3 is 13 residues long. The CDR3 region is CASSGTGGDEQYF. CDR3 coding DNA: TGTGCCAGCTCCGGGACAGGGGGCGACGAGCAGTACTTC. The variable domain in full, with the rest retrieved from reference TRBV19 and TRBJ2-7, is DGGITQSPKYLFRKEGQNVTLSCEQNLNHDAMYWYRQDPGQGLRLIYYSQIVNDFQKGDIAEGYSVSREKKESFPLTVTSAQKNPTAFYLCASSGTGGDEQYFGPGTRLTVT.

This clonotype was detected many times. This chain links TRBV10-3 with TRBJ1-3, with D unresolved. The CDR3 has 16 residues. Trimming removed 0 bases at V and 3 bases at J, with 12 bases between. The germline CDR1 and CDR2 sequences are ENHRY and SYGVKD. CDR3: CAISESKVGIGNTIYF. CDR3 coding DNA: TGTGCCATCAGTGAGTCGAAGGTCGGCATTGGAAACACCATATATTTT.

This clonotype showed up many times. The genes are TRBV7-9 and TRBJ2-5; D tentatively fits TRBD1 or TRBD2 (6 bases each). Trimming shortened V by 1 base and J by 5 bases, and 14 bases separated the two germline ends. Germline loops: CDR1 SEHNR, CDR2 FQNEAQ (reference sequence). The CDR3 runs 15 residues. The CDR3 DNA is TGTGCCAGCAGCTTAGTGGGACTGGGGGGCGAGACCCAGTACTTC. This codes for CASSLVGLGGETQYF.

This clonotype is termed medium-sized. The chain links TRBV29-1 to TRBJ2-3; TRBD1 or TRBD2 may be the D gene (7 bases each). Deletions cut 4 bases from V and 6 bases from J, with 20 bases between. Germline V gives CDR1 SQVTM, CDR2 ANQGSEA. This CDR3 contains 15 residues. The CDR3 DNA reads as TGCAGCGTTGGTGAATGGCGGGGAGGGGGCGATACGCAGTATTTT. This sequence encodes CSVGEWRGGGDTQYF.

This clonotype has a handful of counts. CDR3: CASSYLLGQGAFYGYTF. In DNA, the CDR3 is TGTGCCAGCAGTTACCTGCTCGGACAGGGGGCTTTCTATGGCTACACCTTC. The gene calls are TRBV6-5 and TRBJ1-2; TRBD1 agrees at 11 bases. Trimming cost V 2 bases and J 4 bases; bases outside gene matches: 9. This CDR3 has 17 residues. Germline CDR1 MNHEY, CDR2 SVGAGI.

Only a few counts were recorded for this clonotype. The chain couples TRBV9 to TRBJ1-5; D is perhaps TRBD1 (5 bases). The CDR3 has 14 residues. CDR1 is SGDLS and CDR2 is YYNGEE in the germline V gene. V was trimmed by 0 bases and J by 10 bases, leaving 14 bases between them. This chain's CDR3 is CASSVEGQGEPQHF. The CDR3 bases are TGTGCCAGCAGCGTAGAGGGTCAGGGCGAACCCCAGCATTTT.

The chain couples TRBV4-1 to TRBJ1-5; 7 bases are shared with TRBD1. The junction had 14 bases not matched to a gene; V was cut back by 4 bases and J by 2 bases. Germline CDR1 is MGHRA and CDR2 is YSYEKL. CDR3 length: 18 residues. CDR3 DNA: TGCGCCAGCAGCCCCAGTCGTGGAGGGGGCCGTGGCAATCAGCCCCAGCATTTT. Protein: CASSPSRGGGRGNQPQHF.

The chain combines TRBV7-2 with TRBJ1-2; D gene unclear. The V gene's germline CDR1 is SGHTA and CDR2 FQGNSA. V lost 3 bases to trimming and J lost 12 bases, with 20 bases between them. The CDR3 extends over 14 amino acids. CDR3: CASSFRVDSLKNTF. The DNA for the CDR3 is TGTGCCAGCAGCTTCAGAGTGGACTCGCTTAAAAACACCTTC.

This clonotype was found a few times. This rearrangement joins TRBV6-1 to TRBJ2-1; 7 positions match TRBD1. The J segment lost 3 bases and the V segment lost 4 bases, leaving 6 bases of the junction unmatched. Germline assignment: CDR1 MNHNS and CDR2 SASEGT. The CDR3 has 15 residues. CDR3: CASSGRGTLYNEQFF. CDR3 nucleotides: TGTGCCAGCAGTGGCAGGGGGACGCTCTACAATGAGCAGTTCTTC.

This rearrangement joins TRBV18 to TRBJ2-5, with a tentative D call TRBD1 (5 bases). Trimming shortened V by 5 bases and J by 5 bases, and 12 bases separated the two germline ends. Germline CDR1 reads KGHSH; CDR2 reads LQKENI. This CDR3 has 13 residues. For the CDR3, the DNA is TGTGCCAGCTCAGATGGGGCGGCGGAGACCCAGTACTTC. This encodes CASSDGAAETQYF.

The table lists this clonotype with many counts. CDR3 sequence: CASSSRGGANYGYTF. The CDR3 DNA reads TGTGCCAGCAGTTCGCGAGGGGGGGCTAACTATGGCTACACCTTC. The V gene is TRBV12-3 or TRBV12-4, the J gene TRBJ1-2; tentative D call: TRBD1 (6 bases). The V end was cut by 4 bases, the J end by 0 bases, with 12 bases between. The CDR3 totals 15 residues.

This clonotype showed up many times. The rearrangement uses TRBV9 and TRBJ1-5; a weak D match, TRBD1 (5 bases). This CDR3 comprises 16 residues. Trimming removed 0 bases from V and 8 bases from J, with 18 bases in between. The germline gives CDR1 SGDLS, CDR2 YYNGEE. The CDR3 region has the DNA TGTGCCAGCAGCGTAGGGGCAGGGTTGATGGTGGAGCCCCAGCATTTT. Amino acid sequence: CASSVGAGLMVEPQHF. The entire variable domain, with the rest obtained from reference TRBV9 and TRBJ1-5, is as follows: DSGVTQTPKHLITATGQRVTLRCSPRSGDLSVYWYQQSLDQGLQFLIQYYNGEERAKGNILERFSAQQFPDLHSELNLSSLELGDSALYFCASSVGAGLMVEPQHFGDGTRLSIL.

V usage is TRBV28 and J usage is TRBJ1-4; a possible D gene is TRBD1 (6 bases). The length of the CDR3 is 14 residues. Germline V gene data show CDR1 as MDHEN and CDR2 as SYDVKM. V lost 4 bases, J lost 7 bases, and 13 bases lay in between. As DNA, the CDR3 is TGTGCCAGCAGTTCCGGGGGGGCGGCTGAAAAACTGTTTTTT. Encoded protein: CASSSGGAAEKLFF.